The present entry profiles one T cell receptor (beta chain) with its context. Original methodology: Amplification of reference gene primers was used by the study to estimate nucleated cell counts. The protocol was immunoSEQ multiplex PCR, while the TCRdb copy is restricted to in-frame clones and leaves out a portion. Clone size and V and J calls were adopted from that table, with D and trimming inferred from the DNA. The data contain over 250,000 clones, 88% of them singletons. CDR1 DFQATT and CDR2 SNEGSKA come from the germline V gene (reference sequence). The CDR3 totals 14 residues. The J segment lost 4 bases and the V segment lost 3 bases, leaving 7 bases of the junction unmatched. This entry is derived from a study of blood T cell repertoires in COVID-19. In the study overall: From T cells, B-cell-depleted T cells, or PBMCs came the material, which was cDNA or gDNA.

This receptor was identified in a woman in her 40s who had recovered from COVID-19. The chain carries TRBV20-1 and TRBJ1-2, with TRBD1 matching 8 bases. Sequenced: peripheral blood. CDR3 loop: CSASSPTGVYGYTF. Written as DNA, the CDR3 is TGCAGTGCTAGTTCCCCGACAGGGGTCTATGGCTACACCTTC.